The T cell receptor (beta chain) described here comes from a study of post-analysis software for immune sequencing data. Background on the study: Relapsing-remitting, secondary progressive and progressive-relapsing multiple sclerosis courses were included. Study-wide results and caveats: TRBV5-6, TRBV5-1 and TRBV20-1 were among roughly five TRBV segments more frequent in patients than controls.

Between the trimmed V and J ends, which lost 4 bases and 0 bases, there was a span of 12 bases. The germline V gene encodes CDR1 SQVTM and CDR2 ANQGSEA. The CDR3 length is 14 residues. Unique molecular identifiers were built into the TCR beta cDNA libraries. Some 500,000 cDNA molecules were obtained per 1 to 10 million input T cells. In TCRdb, the PCR reads were re-called with MiXCR into one record per CDR3 protein. The sample contains roughly 700,000 distinct CDR3 sequences, 30% of which appear only once. Of note for this clonotype: Its specificity is unknown.

This receptor was obtained from a girl aged 10 to 17 with multiple sclerosis. The rearrangement joins TRBV29-1 to TRBJ1-2, with D possibly being TRBD1 (6 bases). The sample consisted of blood. This CDR3 is CSVGQAPTNYGYTF. DNA for the CDR3: TGCAGCGTTGGACAGGCGCCAACTAACTATGGCTACACCTTC.